This TCR beta chain is drawn from a study of blood T cell repertoires in COVID-19. Study-level background: Italy, Spain and the United States were the sources of the convalescent and acute COVID-19 samples.

Sequencing used immunoSEQ multiplex PCR; TCRdb keeps in-frame clones, though not all of them. This sample carries roughly 250,000 clones, around 87% of them seen once, and the ten largest clones take 2% to 2.5%. The CDR3 extends over 15 amino acids. Germline V gene data show CDR1 as MNHEY and CDR2 as SVGAGI. V dropped 4 bases and J dropped 5; count of bases not matched to a gene: 5. This chain joins TRBV6-5 and TRBJ1-2; 12 bases are shared with TRBD1. The receptor comes from a woman between 18 and 29 years old who had recovered from COVID-19. Sample: PBMCs or T cells enriched from blood (not recorded which). CDR3 sequence reads: CASSSPGQGAYGYTF. The CDR3 DNA reads as TGTGCCAGCAGTTCCCCGGGACAGGGGGCTTATGGCTACACCTTC.